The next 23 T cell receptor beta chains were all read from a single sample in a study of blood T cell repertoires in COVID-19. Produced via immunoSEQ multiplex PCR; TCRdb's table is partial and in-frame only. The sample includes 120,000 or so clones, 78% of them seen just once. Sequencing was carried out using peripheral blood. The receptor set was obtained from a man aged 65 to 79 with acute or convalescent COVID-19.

CDR3 region: CASSRLAGGQETQYF. In DNA, the CDR3 is TGTGCCAGCAGCCGACTAGCGGGGGGGCAAGAGACCCAGTACTTC. V gene TRBV5-4 combines with J gene TRBJ2-5, with 14 positions matching TRBD2. V lost 4 bases, J lost 2 bases, and 1 base stayed unmatched. The CDR3 is 15 residues long. Germline V lookup: CDR1 SGHNT, CDR2 YYREEE (reference sequence).

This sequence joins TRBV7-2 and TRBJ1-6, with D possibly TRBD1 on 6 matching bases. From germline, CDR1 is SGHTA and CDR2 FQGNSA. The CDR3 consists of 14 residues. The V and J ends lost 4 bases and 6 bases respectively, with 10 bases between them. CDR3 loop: CASSSRQANSPLHF. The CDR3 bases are TGTGCCAGCAGCTCCCGACAGGCTAATTCACCCCTCCACTTT. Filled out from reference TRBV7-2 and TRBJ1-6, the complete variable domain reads GAGVSQSPSNKVTEKGKDVELRCDPISGHTALYWYRQSLGQGLEFLIYFQGNSAPDKSGLPSDRFSAERTGGSVSTLTIQRTQQEDSAVYLCASSSRQANSPLHFGNGTRLTVT.

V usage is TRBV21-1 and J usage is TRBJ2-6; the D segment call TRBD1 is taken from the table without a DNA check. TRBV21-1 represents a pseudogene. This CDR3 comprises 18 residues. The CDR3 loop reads CASSSRPGRYSGANVLTF. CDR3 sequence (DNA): TGTGCCAGCAGCTCACGGCCAGGGCGCTACTCTGGGGCCAACGTCCTGACTTTC.

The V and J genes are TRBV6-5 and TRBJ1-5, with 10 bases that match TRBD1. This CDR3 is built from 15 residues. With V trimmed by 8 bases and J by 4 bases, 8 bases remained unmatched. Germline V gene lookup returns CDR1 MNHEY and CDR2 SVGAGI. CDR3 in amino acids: CASRWTGGQNQPQHF. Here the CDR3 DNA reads TGTGCCAGCCGATGGACAGGGGGTCAGAATCAGCCCCAGCATTTT.

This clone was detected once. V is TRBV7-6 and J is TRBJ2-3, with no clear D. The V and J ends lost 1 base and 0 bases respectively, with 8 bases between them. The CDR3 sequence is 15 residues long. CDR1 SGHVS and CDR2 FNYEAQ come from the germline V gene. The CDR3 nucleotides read TGTGCCAGCAGCTTAGGTCCTTCTAGCACAGATACGCAGTATTTT. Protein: CASSLGPSSTDTQYF.

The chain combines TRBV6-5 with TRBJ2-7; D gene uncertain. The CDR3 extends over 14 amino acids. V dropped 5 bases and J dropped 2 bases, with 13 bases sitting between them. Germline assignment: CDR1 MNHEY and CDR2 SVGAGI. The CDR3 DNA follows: TGTGCCAGCAGTATTGGGCCGAGTGCCTACGAGCAGTACTTC. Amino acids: CASSIGPSAYEQYF.

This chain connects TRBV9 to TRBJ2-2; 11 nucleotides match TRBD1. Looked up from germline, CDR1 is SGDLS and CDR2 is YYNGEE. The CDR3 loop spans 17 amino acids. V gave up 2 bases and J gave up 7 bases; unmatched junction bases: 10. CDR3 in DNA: TGTGCCAGCAGCGTCCGGGACAGGGGGGATGTTCACGGGGAGCTGTTTTTT. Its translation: CASSVRDRGDVHGELFF. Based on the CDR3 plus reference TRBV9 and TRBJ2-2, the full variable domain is DSGVTQTPKHLITATGQRVTLRCSPRSGDLSVYWYQQSLDQGLQFLIQYYNGEERAKGNILERFSAQQFPDLHSELNLSSLELGDSALYFCASSVRDRGDVHGELFFGEGSRLTVL.

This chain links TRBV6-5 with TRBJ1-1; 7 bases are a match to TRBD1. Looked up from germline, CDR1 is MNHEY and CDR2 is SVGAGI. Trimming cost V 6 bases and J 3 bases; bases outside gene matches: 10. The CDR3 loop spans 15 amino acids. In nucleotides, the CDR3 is TGTGCCAGCAGGGGGGCCGGAACAGGGGACACTGAAGCTTTCTTT. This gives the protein CASRGAGTGDTEAFF.

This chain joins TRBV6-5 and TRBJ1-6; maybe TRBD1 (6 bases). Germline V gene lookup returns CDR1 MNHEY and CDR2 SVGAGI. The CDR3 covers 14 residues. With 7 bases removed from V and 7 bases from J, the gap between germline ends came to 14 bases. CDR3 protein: CASTGVPGNSPLHF. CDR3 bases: TGTGCCAGCACAGGGGTACCGGGGAATTCACCCCTCCACTTT.

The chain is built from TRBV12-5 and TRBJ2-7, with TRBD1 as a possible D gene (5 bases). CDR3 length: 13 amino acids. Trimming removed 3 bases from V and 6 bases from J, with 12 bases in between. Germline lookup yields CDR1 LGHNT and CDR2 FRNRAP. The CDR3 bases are TGTGCTAGTGGTTTTAAGGGGATCTCCGAGCAGTACTTC. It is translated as CASGFKGISEQYF.

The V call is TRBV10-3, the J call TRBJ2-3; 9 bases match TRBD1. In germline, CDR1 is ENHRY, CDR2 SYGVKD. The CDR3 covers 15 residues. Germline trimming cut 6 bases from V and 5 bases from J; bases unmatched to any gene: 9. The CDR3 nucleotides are TGTGCCATCAGAAGGGACAGGGACGGACGAGATACGCAGTATTTT. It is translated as CAIRRDRDGRDTQYF.

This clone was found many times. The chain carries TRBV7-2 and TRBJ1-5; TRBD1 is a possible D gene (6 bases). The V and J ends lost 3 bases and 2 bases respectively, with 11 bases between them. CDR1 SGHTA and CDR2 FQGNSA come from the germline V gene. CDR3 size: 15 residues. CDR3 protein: CASSFWGLGNQPQHF. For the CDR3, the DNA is TGTGCCAGCAGCTTCTGGGGGCTGGGCAATCAGCCCCAGCATTTT. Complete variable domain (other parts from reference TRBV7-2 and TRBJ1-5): GAGVSQSPSNKVTEKGKDVELRCDPISGHTALYWYRQSLGQGLEFLIYFQGNSAPDKSGLPSDRFSAERTGGSVSTLTIQRTQQEDSAVYLCASSFWGLGNQPQHFGDGTRLSIL.

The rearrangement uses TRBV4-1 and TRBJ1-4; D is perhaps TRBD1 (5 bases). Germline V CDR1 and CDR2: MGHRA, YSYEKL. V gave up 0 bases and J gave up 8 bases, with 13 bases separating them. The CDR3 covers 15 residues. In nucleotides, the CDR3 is TGCGCCAGCAGCCAAGAAGGGCAGGGTCGGGAAAAACTGTTTTTT. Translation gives CASSQEGQGREKLFF.

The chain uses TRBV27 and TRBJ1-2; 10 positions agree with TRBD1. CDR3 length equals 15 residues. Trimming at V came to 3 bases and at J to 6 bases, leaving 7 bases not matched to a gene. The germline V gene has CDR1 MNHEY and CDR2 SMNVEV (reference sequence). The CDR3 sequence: CASSFRGTGVHGYTF. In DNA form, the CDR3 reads TGTGCCAGCAGTTTTAGAGGGACAGGGGTTCATGGCTACACCTTC.

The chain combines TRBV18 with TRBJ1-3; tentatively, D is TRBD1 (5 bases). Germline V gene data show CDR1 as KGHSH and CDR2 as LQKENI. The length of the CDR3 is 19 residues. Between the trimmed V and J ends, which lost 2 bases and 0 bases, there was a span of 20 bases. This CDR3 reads CASSPMFTGDSSSGNTIYF. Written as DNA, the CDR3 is TGTGCCAGCTCACCAATGTTTACGGGGGATTCCTCCTCTGGAAACACCATATATTTT.

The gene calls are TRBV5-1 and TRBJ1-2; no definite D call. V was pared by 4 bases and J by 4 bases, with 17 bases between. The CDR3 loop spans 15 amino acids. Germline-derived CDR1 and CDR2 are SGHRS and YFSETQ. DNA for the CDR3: TGCGCCAGCAGCCCAACCACAGAGCCCGGCTATGGCTACACCTTC. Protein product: CASSPTTEPGYGYTF. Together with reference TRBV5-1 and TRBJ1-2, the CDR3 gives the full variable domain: KAGVTQTPRYLIKTRGQQVTLSCSPISGHRSVSWYQQTPGQGLQFLFEYFSETQRNKGNFPGRFSGRQFSNSRSEMNVSTLELGDSALYLCASSPTTEPGYGYTFGSGTRLTVV.

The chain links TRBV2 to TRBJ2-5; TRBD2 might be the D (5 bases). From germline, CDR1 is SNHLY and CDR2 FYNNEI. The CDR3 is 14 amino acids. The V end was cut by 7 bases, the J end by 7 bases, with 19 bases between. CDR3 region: CASKEELDVGTQYF. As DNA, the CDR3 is TGTGCCAGCAAAGAGGAACTAGATGTTGGGACCCAGTACTTC.

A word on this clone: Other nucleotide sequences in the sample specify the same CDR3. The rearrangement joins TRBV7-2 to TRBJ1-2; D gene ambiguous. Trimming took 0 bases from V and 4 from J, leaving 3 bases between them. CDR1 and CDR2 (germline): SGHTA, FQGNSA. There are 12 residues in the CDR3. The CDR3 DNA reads TGTGCCAGCAGCTTAGCTCTCTATGGCTACACCTTC. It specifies CASSLALYGYTF.

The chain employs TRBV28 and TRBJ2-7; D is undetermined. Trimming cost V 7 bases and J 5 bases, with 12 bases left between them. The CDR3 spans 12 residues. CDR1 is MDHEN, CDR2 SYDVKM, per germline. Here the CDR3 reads CASNPPGHEQYF. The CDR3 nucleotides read TGTGCCAGCAACCCCCCAGGCCACGAGCAGTACTTC.

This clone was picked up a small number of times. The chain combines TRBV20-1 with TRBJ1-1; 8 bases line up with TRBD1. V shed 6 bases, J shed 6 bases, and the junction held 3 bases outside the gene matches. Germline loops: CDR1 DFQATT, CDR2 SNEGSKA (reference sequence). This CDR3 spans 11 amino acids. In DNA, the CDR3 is TGCAGTGCCCAGGGGGCGGCTGAAGCTTTCTTT. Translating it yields CSAQGAAEAFF.

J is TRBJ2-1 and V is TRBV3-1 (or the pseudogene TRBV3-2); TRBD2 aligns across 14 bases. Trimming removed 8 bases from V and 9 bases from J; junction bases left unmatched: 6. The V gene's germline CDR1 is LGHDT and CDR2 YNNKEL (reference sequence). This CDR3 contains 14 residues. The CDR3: CASLGTSGGVEQFF. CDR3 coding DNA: TGTGCCAGCCTCGGGACTAGCGGGGGTGTTGAGCAGTTCTTC.

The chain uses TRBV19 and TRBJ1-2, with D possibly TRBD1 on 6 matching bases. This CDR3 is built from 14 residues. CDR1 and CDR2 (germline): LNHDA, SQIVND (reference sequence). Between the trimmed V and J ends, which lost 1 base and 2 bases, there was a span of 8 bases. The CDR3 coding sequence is TGTGCCAGTAGTATAGGTGGGGGCAACTATGGCTACACCTTC. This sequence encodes CASSIGGGNYGYTF.

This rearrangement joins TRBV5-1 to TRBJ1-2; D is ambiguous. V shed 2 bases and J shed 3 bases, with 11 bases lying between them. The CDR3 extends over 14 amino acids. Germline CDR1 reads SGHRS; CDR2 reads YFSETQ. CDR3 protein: CASSLSGRDYGYTF. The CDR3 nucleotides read TGCGCCAGCAGCTTATCGGGGAGGGACTATGGCTACACCTTC.